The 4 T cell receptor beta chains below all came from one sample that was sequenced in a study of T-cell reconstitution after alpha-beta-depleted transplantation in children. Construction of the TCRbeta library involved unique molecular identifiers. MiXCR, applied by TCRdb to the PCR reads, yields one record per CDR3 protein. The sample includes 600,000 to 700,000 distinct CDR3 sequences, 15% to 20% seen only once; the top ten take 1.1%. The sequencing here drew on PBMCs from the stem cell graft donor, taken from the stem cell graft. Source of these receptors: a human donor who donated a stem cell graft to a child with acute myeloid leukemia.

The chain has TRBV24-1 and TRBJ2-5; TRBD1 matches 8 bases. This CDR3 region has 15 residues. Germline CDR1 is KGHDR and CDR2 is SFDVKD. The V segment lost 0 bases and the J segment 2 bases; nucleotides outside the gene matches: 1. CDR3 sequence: CATSDLRTGQETQYF. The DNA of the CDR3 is TGTGCCACCAGTGATTTGAGGACAGGGCAAGAGACCCAGTACTTC.

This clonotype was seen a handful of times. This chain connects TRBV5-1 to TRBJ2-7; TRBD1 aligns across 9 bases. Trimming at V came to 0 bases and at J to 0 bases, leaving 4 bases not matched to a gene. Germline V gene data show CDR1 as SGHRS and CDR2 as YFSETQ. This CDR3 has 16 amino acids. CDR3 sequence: CASSLAPGQGSYEQYF. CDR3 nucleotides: TGCGCCAGCAGCTTGGCCCCGGGACAGGGCTCCTACGAGCAGTACTTC.

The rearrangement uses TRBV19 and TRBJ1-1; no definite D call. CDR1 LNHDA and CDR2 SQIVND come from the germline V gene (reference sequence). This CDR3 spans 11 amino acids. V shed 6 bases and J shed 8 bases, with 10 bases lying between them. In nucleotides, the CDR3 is TGTGCCAGTAGGACTCACGGAGAAGCTTTCTTT. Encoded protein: CASRTHGEAFF.

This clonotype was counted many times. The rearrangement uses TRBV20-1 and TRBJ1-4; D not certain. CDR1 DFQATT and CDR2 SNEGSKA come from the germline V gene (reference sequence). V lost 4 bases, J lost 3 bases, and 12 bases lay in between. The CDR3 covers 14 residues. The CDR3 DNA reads TGCAGTGCTAACCCAACAGAACCTAATGAAAAACTGTTTTTT. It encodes CSANPTEPNEKLFF.